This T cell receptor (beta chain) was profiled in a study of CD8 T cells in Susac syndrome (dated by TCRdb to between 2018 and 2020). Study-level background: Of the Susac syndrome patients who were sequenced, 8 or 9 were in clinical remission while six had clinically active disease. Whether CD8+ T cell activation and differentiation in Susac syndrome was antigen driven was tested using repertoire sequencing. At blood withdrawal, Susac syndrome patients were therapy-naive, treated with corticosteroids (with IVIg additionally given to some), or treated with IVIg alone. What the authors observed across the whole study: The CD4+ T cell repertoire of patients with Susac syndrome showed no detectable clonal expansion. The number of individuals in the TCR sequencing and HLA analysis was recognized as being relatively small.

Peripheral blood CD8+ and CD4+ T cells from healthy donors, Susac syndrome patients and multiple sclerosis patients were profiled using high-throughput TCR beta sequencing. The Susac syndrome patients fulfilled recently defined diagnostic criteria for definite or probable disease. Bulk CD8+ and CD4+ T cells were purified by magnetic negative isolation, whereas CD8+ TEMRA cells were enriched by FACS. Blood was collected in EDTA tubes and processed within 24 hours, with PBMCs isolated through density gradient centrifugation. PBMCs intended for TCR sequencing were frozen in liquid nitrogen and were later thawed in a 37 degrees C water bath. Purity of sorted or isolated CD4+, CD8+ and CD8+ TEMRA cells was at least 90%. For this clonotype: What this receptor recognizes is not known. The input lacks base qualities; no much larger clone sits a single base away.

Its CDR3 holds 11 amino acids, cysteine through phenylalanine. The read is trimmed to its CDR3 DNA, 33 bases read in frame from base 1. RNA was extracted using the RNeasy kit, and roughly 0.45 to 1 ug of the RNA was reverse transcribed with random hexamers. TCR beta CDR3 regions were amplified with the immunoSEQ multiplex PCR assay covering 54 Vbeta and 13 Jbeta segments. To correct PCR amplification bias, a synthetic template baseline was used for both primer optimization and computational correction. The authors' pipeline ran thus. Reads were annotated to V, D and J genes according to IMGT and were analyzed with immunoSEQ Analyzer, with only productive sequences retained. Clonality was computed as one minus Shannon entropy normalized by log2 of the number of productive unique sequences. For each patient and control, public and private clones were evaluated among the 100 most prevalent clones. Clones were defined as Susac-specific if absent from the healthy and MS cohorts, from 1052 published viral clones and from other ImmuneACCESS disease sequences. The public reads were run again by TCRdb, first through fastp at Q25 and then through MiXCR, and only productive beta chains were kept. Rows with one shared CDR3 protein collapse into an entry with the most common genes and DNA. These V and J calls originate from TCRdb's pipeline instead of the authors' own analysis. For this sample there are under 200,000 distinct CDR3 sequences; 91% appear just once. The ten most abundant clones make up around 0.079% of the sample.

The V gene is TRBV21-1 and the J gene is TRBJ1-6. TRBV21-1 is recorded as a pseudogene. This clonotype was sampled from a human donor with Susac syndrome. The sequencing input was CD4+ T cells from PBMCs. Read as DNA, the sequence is TGTGCCAGCAGCAAACACCCACCCCTCCACTTT. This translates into CASSKHPPLHF.